The 13 T cell receptor beta chains below all came from one sample that was sequenced in a study of vaccination and CD4 T cells after COVID-19. These receptors' antigens are unknown. Cultured CD4+ T cells had their DNA profiled by the Oncomine TCR Beta short-read assay. TCRdb re-called the PCR reads through MiXCR, storing one row per CDR3 protein. The table lists 25,000 to 30,000 distinct CDR3 sequences, less than 45% of them singletons. The time point here: late sampling 161 to 241 days after vaccination in a few convalescent patients. Treatment specified: approximately nine-day PBMC culture with coronavirus spike peptide pools or control peptides (ViraFEST assay). The sample in question was CD4+ T cells from blood, cultured in vitro, obtained about 7 months after SARS-CoV-2 vaccination. All receptors derive from a human donor who had recovered from COVID-19.

This clonotype has a handful of counts. V and J are TRBV19 and TRBJ2-7; D may match TRBD1 or TRBD2 (5 bases each). Germline assignment: CDR1 LNHDA and CDR2 SQIVND (reference sequence). The V gene lost 6 bases and the J gene lost 5 bases, with 14 bases spanning the gap. The CDR3 runs 13 residues. The CDR3, as DNA: TGTGCCAGTAGCAACTCGAGGGGCAACGAGCAGTACTTC. It codes for CASSNSRGNEQYF.

V is TRBV2 and J is TRBJ2-1, with D perhaps matching TRBD2 (5 bases). V dropped 7 bases and J dropped 5 bases, with 12 bases sitting between them. The length of the CDR3 is 13 residues. The germline V gene has CDR1 SNHLY and CDR2 FYNNEI. CDR3 bases: TGTGCCAGCAAGGGTAGCGCAAACAATGAGCAGTTCTTC. This encodes CASKGSANNEQFF.

This clonotype was counted only a few times. The J gene is TRBJ2-1, the V gene TRBV7-3; tentatively, D is TRBD2 (6 bases). Trimming left V 1 base short and J 1 base short, with 8 bases between. Germline assignment: CDR1 SGHTA and CDR2 FQGTGA. CDR3 length equals 15 residues. The CDR3 loop is CASSLIRGSYNEQFF. CDR3 in DNA: TGTGCCAGCAGCTTAATCCGGGGGTCCTACAATGAGCAGTTCTTC.

This clonotype was seen only a few times. The rearrangement links TRBV28 to TRBJ2-7; 11 bases align to TRBD2. This CDR3 spans 15 amino acids. The germline CDR1 and CDR2 sequences are MDHEN and SYDVKM. Trimming removed 7 bases from V and 5 bases from J; junction bases left unmatched: 10. This CDR3 is CASTLIAGGPNEQYF. CDR3 bases: TGTGCCAGCACCCTAATAGCGGGAGGGCCAAACGAGCAGTACTTC. Drawing the rest from reference TRBV28 and TRBJ2-7, the complete variable domain is DVKVTQSSRYLVKRTGEKVFLECVQDMDHENMFWYRQDPGLGLRLIYFSYDVKMKEKGDIPEGYSVSREKKERFSLILESASTNQTSMYLCASTLIAGGPNEQYFGPGTRLTVT.

This clonotype was counted between two and nine times. This chain uses TRBV20-1 with TRBJ2-3, with TRBD2 matching 8 bases. The CDR3 consists of 16 residues. CDR1 is DFQATT and CDR2 is SNEGSKA in the germline V gene (reference sequence). The ends lost 0 bases at V and 0 bases at J; junction bases unmatched: 5. The CDR3 DNA reads TGCAGTGCTAGAGACTCTTCTAGCGGGAGCACAGATACGCAGTATTTT. This translates into CSARDSSSGSTDTQYF.

This chain connects TRBV6-2 or TRBV6-3 to TRBJ2-1, with D unclear. Germline V gene sequence: CDR1 MNHEY, CDR2 SVGEGT. Trimming left V 4 bases short and J 14 bases short, with 15 bases between. The CDR3 sequence is 12 residues long. Here the CDR3 DNA reads TGTGCCAGCAGTTTCGGAAGTGGTCTTGAGTTCTTC. It codes for CASSFGSGLEFF.

This clonotype appeared a few times. The chain combines TRBV19 with TRBJ1-5; maybe TRBD1 (5 bases). Germline V CDR1 and CDR2: LNHDA, SQIVND (reference sequence). The V end lost 5 bases, the J end lost 6 bases, and 17 bases lay between the germline ends. The CDR3 has 15 amino acids. CDR3 region: CASSLIGQGSQPQHF. CDR3 DNA sequence: TGTGCCAGTAGTCTTATCGGGCAGGGTTCTCAGCCCCAGCATTTT.

V usage is TRBV7-9 and J usage is TRBJ2-7, with 9 nucleotides matching TRBD2. V shed 5 bases and J 5 bases; nucleotides not matched to a gene: 16. The CDR3 loop spans 17 amino acids. Germline values: CDR1 SEHNR, CDR2 FQNEAQ (reference sequence). The CDR3 DNA sequence: TGTGCCAGCAGCCCACCGTGGAGGGTAGCGGGAGCTGACGAGCAGTACTTC. It specifies CASSPPWRVAGADEQYF.

This clonotype appeared a few times. The chain recombines TRBV20-1 with TRBJ1-4; 9 nucleotides agree with TRBD1. The germline V gene encodes CDR1 DFQATT and CDR2 SNEGSKA (reference sequence). This CDR3 has 14 amino acids. V was pared by 6 bases and J by 8 bases, with 10 bases of the junction left unmatched. DNA of the CDR3: TGCAGTGCACCAGGGACAGGGCCAGGGGAAAAACTGTTTTTT. Its protein product is CSAPGTGPGEKLFF.

The chain couples TRBV7-2 to TRBJ2-7; D is possibly TRBD1 (5 bases). Trimming took 7 bases from V and 0 from J, leaving 16 bases between them. The CDR3 totals 15 residues. Per germline, CDR1 SGHTA and CDR2 FQGNSA. The CDR3 protein is CASNYGQGSSYEQYF. The CDR3 bases are TGTGCCAGCAACTACGGGCAGGGCTCCTCCTACGAGCAGTACTTC.

Of note for this clonotype: A much larger clone differs by one base, so this may be a read error. This chain connects TRBV15 to TRBJ2-5; tentative D call: TRBD2 (6 bases). This CDR3 contains 17 residues. CDR1 is LNHNV and CDR2 is YYDKDF in the germline V gene (reference sequence). Written as DNA, the CDR3 is TGTGCCACCAGCAGGGGCGGGACGACAATGTCTATGGGGACCCGGTACTTC. It is translated as CATSRGGTTMSMGTRYF.

This chain uses TRBV4-2 with TRBJ2-1, with a weak D call TRBD2 (6 bases). Germline lookup yields CDR1 LGHNA and CDR2 YNFKEQ. The V end lost 0 bases, the J end lost 3 bases, and 9 bases lay between the germline ends. The CDR3 is 15 residues long. The CDR3, as DNA: TGTGCCAGCAGCCAAGAGCTGGGACTCTACAATGAGCAGTTCTTC. This translates into CASSQELGLYNEQFF.

Only a few counts were recorded for this clonotype. The chain joins TRBV24-1 to TRBJ1-1, with D unresolved. This CDR3 region has 15 residues. Germline V gene data show CDR1 as KGHDR and CDR2 as SFDVKD. V lost 4 bases to trimming and J lost 2 bases, with 13 bases between them. Here the CDR3 reads CATSDPATPNTEAFF. The DNA for the CDR3 is TGTGCCACCAGTGACCCCGCCACCCCCAACACTGAAGCTTTCTTT.